The 23 T cell receptor beta chains presented below share a single source sample, sequenced in a study of Graves' ophthalmopathy and Graves' hyperthyroidism. Using RNA transcripts, the TCR beta CDR3 regions were amplified. The workflow started with a first-round RT-PCR run with HTBI primers and then moved on to a second-round multiplex PCR. MiXCR, applied by TCRdb to the multiplex PCR reads, yields one record per CDR3 protein. The repertoire includes 650,000 to 900,000 distinct CDR3 sequences, roughly two fifths of them detected once, and 44% sits in the top ten. The specimen was peripheral blood. These receptors all stem from an adult man with Graves' ophthalmopathy.

The V gene is TRBV5-4, the J gene TRBJ2-2; TRBD2 aligns across 11 bases. The trim removed 4 bases at V and 7 bases at J, leaving 9 bases unmatched. Germline CDR1 and CDR2: SGHNT and YYREEE (reference sequence). The CDR3 totals 16 residues. In DNA form, the CDR3 reads TGTGCCAGCAGCGTGGGACCCGGGACTAGCGGCGGGGAGCTGTTTTTT. As protein: CASSVGPGTSGGELFF. The complete variable domain, with remaining parts taken from reference TRBV5-4 and TRBJ2-2, reads ETGVTQSPTHLIKTRGQQVTLRCSSQSGHNTVSWYQQALGQGPQFIFQYYREEENGRGNFPPRFSGLQFPNYSSELNVNALELDDSALYLCASSVGPGTSGGELFFGEGSRLTVL.

This clonotype was picked up a small number of times. The rearrangement joins TRBV7-9 to TRBJ1-1, with 7 bases lining up with TRBD1. The CDR3 spans 14 residues. V shed 7 bases, J shed 1 base, and the junction held 6 bases outside the gene matches. CDR1 SEHNR and CDR2 FQNEAQ come from the germline V gene (reference sequence). The CDR3 here is CASNQRGQNTEAFF. DNA of the CDR3: TGTGCCAGCAACCAGAGGGGGCAGAACACTGAAGCTTTCTTT.

This clonotype was observed a handful of times. The CDR3 DNA reads TGTGCCAGCAGCTTACTGACTAGCGGGAGTGCCGGGGAGCTGTTTTTT. Its protein is CASSLLTSGSAGELFF. J is TRBJ2-2 and V is TRBV7-9, with TRBD2 matching over 12 bases. Per the germline V gene, CDR1 is SEHNR and CDR2 is FQNEAQ (reference sequence). J was trimmed by 6 bases and V by 2 bases; bases with no gene match: 4. CDR3 size: 16 residues.

The V call is TRBV24-1, the J call TRBJ2-3, with D maybe TRBD1 (5 bases). The CDR3 loop spans 14 amino acids. The germline gives CDR1 KGHDR, CDR2 SFDVKD. V lost 7 bases to trimming and J lost 1 base, with 11 bases between them. As DNA, the CDR3 is TGTGCCACCAGGGGCAGGGAAGGCACAGATACGCAGTATTTT. Encoded protein: CATRGREGTDTQYF.

The chain employs TRBV4-3 and TRBJ1-2; D might be TRBD1 (5 bases). The CDR3 is 15 amino acids. The germline V gene has CDR1 LGHNA and CDR2 YSLEER. V lost 1 base, J lost 8 bases, and 17 bases lay in between. The chain's CDR3 is CASSQGEAEGSGYTF. For the CDR3, the DNA is TGCGCCAGCAGCCAAGGAGAGGCGGAGGGGAGCGGCTACACCTTC.

This clonotype was found many times. This chain uses TRBV20-1 with TRBJ1-1; D not certain. Trimming removed 3 bases at V and 4 bases at J, with 9 bases between. The CDR3 is made up of 12 amino acids. The germline CDR1 and CDR2 sequences are DFQATT and SNEGSKA (reference sequence). CDR3 loop: CSARRQLTEAFF. As DNA, the CDR3 is TGCAGTGCTAGGAGGCAGCTCACTGAAGCTTTCTTT.

About this clonotype: Since a much larger clone is just one base distant, this may be a read error. The V gene is TRBV10-3, the J gene TRBJ2-7, with D unresolved. V lost 5 bases, J lost 7 bases, and 12 bases lay in between. Germline assignment: CDR1 ENHRY and CDR2 SYGVKD. The CDR3 totals 12 residues. The CDR3 nucleotides read TGTGCCATCAGTACTTCCCGCGAGGAGCAGTACTTC. It yields the protein CAISTSREEQYF.

This clonotype showed up many times. The gene calls are TRBV5-4 and TRBJ2-7; the D gene could be TRBD1 or TRBD2 (5 bases each). Trimming removed 4 bases at V and 3 bases at J, with 17 bases between. Germline-derived CDR1 and CDR2 are SGHNT and YYREEE (reference sequence). This CDR3 region has 15 residues. CDR3 bases: TGTGCCAGCAGCCGTGGGACCGAAACCGTCTACGAGCAGTACTTC. It is translated as CASSRGTETVYEQYF.

The rearrangement joins TRBV10-3 to TRBJ2-7, with D unclear. With 8 bases removed from V and 7 bases from J, the gap between germline ends came to 24 bases. The germline CDR1 and CDR2 sequences are ENHRY and SYGVKD. The length of the CDR3 is 15 residues. CDR3 residues: CAIEKVGFRYEEQYF. The CDR3 region has the DNA TGTGCCATCGAAAAGGTGGGATTCCGATATGAGGAGCAGTACTTC.

The chain couples TRBV29-1 to TRBJ1-6; TRBD1 matches at 9 bases. Looked up from germline, CDR1 is SQVTM and CDR2 is ANQGSEA. With V trimmed by 8 bases and J by 8 bases, 7 bases remained unmatched. The CDR3 covers 13 residues. As DNA, the CDR3 is TGCAGCAGTTGGGACAGGGAGCATTCACCCCTCCACTTT. Translated: CSSWDREHSPLHF.

The chain uses TRBV7-9 and TRBJ1-3; maybe TRBD1 (5 bases). The germline V gene has CDR1 SEHNR and CDR2 FQNEAQ (reference sequence). CDR3 length: 15 residues. Trimming took off 0 bases at V and 4 bases at J, with 10 bases between the two ends. The CDR3 nucleotides are TGTGCCAGCAGCTTAGCGCCGGGGGGGGGAAACACCATATATTTT. Its protein is CASSLAPGGGNTIYF.

V is TRBV7-9 and J is TRBJ1-4; D uncertain. The CDR3 covers 14 residues. Trimming took 5 bases from V and 5 from J, leaving 12 bases between them. Germline CDR1 is SEHNR and CDR2 is FQNEAQ (reference sequence). DNA for the CDR3: TGTGCCAGCAGCCCCCGGGAACCCAATGAAAAACTGTTTTTT. Amino acid sequence: CASSPREPNEKLFF.

J is TRBJ2-7 and V is TRBV7-9; 9 bases map to TRBD1. V trimming: 8 bases; J trimming: 0 bases; junction bases outside the gene matches: 11. The CDR3 has 16 residues. CDR1 and CDR2 from the germline V gene are SEHNR and FQNEAQ (reference sequence). The CDR3 DNA follows: TGTGCCAGCCGGAGGGGACAGGGAACCAACTCCTACGAGCAGTACTTC. Its translation is CASRRGQGTNSYEQYF.

The sample holds a few counts of this clonotype. The chain joins TRBV20-1 to TRBJ1-5, with 10 bases lining up with TRBD1. The junction had 10 bases not matched to a gene; V was cut back by 5 bases and J by 9 bases. Looked up from germline, CDR1 is DFQATT and CDR2 is SNEGSKA (reference sequence). The CDR3 contains 14 residues. CDR3: CSASGQGVGGPQHF. CDR3 coding DNA: TGCAGTGCTTCAGGACAGGGGGTAGGAGGGCCCCAGCATTTT.

This clonotype was detected many times. The chain is built from TRBV10-3 and TRBJ1-3; D unclear. The V end was cut by 8 bases, the J end by 4 bases, with 6 bases between. CDR1 ENHRY and CDR2 SYGVKD come from the germline V gene. CDR3 length: 11 amino acids. The CDR3 reads CAIGAGNTIYF. The DNA for the CDR3 is TGTGCCATCGGAGCGGGAAACACCATATATTTT.

This sequence joins TRBV5-5 and TRBJ2-7, with no clear D. Per the germline V gene, CDR1 is SGHKS and CDR2 is YYEKEE (reference sequence). The CDR3 loop spans 13 amino acids. Trimming pared 6 bases from V and 0 bases from J, leaving 10 bases between. The chain's CDR3 is CASNRPSSYEQYF. In nucleotides, the CDR3 is TGTGCCAGCAACAGACCGAGCTCCTACGAGCAGTACTTC.

The chain couples TRBV7-2 to TRBJ2-7; D might be TRBD2 (6 bases). CDR1 is SGHTA, CDR2 FQGNSA, per germline. The V end was cut by 2 bases, the J end by 6 bases, with 20 bases between. The CDR3 has 16 amino acids. The CDR3 DNA sequence: TGTGCCAGCAGCTTACGGGAGCAGGGAGCTTACCGCGAGCAGTACTTC. Its protein product is CASSLREQGAYREQYF.

This clonotype has just one count. This rearrangement joins TRBV29-1 to TRBJ1-2; D is unresolved. Germline lookup yields CDR1 SQVTM and CDR2 ANQGSEA. V dropped 7 bases and J dropped 5 bases, with 11 bases sitting between them. The CDR3 has 11 residues. Here the CDR3 DNA reads TGCAGCGACCTCGATTTGTATGGCTACACCTTC. As protein: CSDLDLYGYTF.

This chain connects TRBV19 to TRBJ1-6, with 8 bases matching TRBD1. V lost 3 bases and J lost 9; bases outside the gene matches: 4. Germline CDR1 is LNHDA and CDR2 is SQIVND (reference sequence). The CDR3 has 14 residues. The CDR3 nucleotides are TGTGCCAGTAGTATCGACAGGGGCGGTTCACCCCTCCACTTT. Translated: CASSIDRGGSPLHF.

This sequence joins TRBV2 and TRBJ2-7; perhaps TRBD2 as D (5 bases). V was clipped by 6 bases and J by 4 bases, with 10 bases between them. CDR3 length: 12 residues. Germline values: CDR1 SNHLY, CDR2 FYNNEI. CDR3 DNA sequence: TGTGCCAGCAGAGAGAGGGATTACGAGCAGTACTTC. Amino acids: CASRERDYEQYF.

The CDR3 region is CASSESIGGRGTSNTEAFF. The CDR3 coding sequence is TGCGCCAGCAGTGAGTCGATAGGCGGCAGGGGGACCTCGAACACTGAAGCTTTCTTT. The rearrangement links TRBV10-2 to TRBJ1-1, with 7 bases aligning to TRBD1. The CDR3 extends over 19 amino acids. CDR1 is WSHSY, CDR2 SAAADI, per germline. Trimming cost V 0 bases and J 1 base; bases outside gene matches: 14.

This clonotype was counted between two and nine times. This chain connects TRBV25-1 to TRBJ2-2; 8 bases fit TRBD1. The J segment lost 4 bases and the V segment lost 9 bases, leaving 13 bases of the junction unmatched. This CDR3 region has 16 residues. The germline V gene has CDR1 MGHDK and CDR2 SYGVNS. CDR3 in amino acids: CASTIGTGRFTGELFF. The CDR3 DNA follows: TGTGCCAGTACCATAGGGACAGGAAGATTCACCGGGGAGCTGTTTTTT.

V and J are TRBV7-9 and TRBJ1-4; no clear D. The CDR3 consists of 15 residues. Germline CDR1 is SEHNR and CDR2 is FQNEAQ (reference sequence). Trimming shortened V by 3 bases and J by 7 bases, and 15 bases separated the two germline ends. CDR3 region: CASSLSAGGSEKLFF. The CDR3 DNA reads TGTGCCAGCAGCTTGTCAGCGGGAGGGTCTGAAAAACTGTTTTTT.